One sample yielded the 18 T cell receptor beta chains listed below, sequenced in a study of cytomegalovirus exposure and HLA in healthy donors. PCR primers comprised 60 Vbeta and 13 Jbeta primers. Using immunoSEQ multiplex PCR, the repertoire was profiled, and TCRdb retains in-frame clones only, with some absent. The sample yields roughly 83,000 clones, about 81% seen once. The sequencing sample was made of PBMCs. These receptors all come from a man aged 55 to 69 in good health and CMV-seronegative.

This sequence joins TRBV6-5 and TRBJ2-3; D is undetermined. V gave up 6 bases and J gave up 1 base, with 8 bases separating them. Germline V gene sequence: CDR1 MNHEY, CDR2 SVGAGI. CDR3 length equals 13 residues. CDR3 DNA: TGTGCCAGCAGGCATCGGGGCACAGATACGCAGTATTTT. This translates into CASRHRGTDTQYF.

The chain employs TRBV11-1 and TRBJ2-5; D is perhaps TRBD1 (7 bases). CDR1 and CDR2 from the germline V gene are SGHAT and FQDESV (reference sequence). The CDR3 sequence is 16 residues long. Trimming cost V 5 bases and J 3 bases, with 19 bases left between them. The CDR3 DNA reads as TGTGCCAGCAGCCTGGGCCAGGGGGGAGATGAAGAGACCCAGTACTTC. Translation: CASSLGQGGDEETQYF. Combining the CDR3 with reference TRBV11-1 and TRBJ2-5 gives the whole variable domain EAEVAQSPRYKITEKSQAVAFWCDPISGHATLYWYRQILGQGPELLVQFQDESVVDDSQLPKDRFSAERLKGVDSTLKIQPAELGDSAMYLCASSLGQGGDEETQYFGPGTRLLVL.

J is TRBJ2-2 and V is TRBV11-3; D unclear. The V end was cut by 3 bases, the J end by 5 bases, with 7 bases between. Germline-derived CDR1 and CDR2 are SGHNT and YENEEA. This CDR3 comprises 13 residues. The CDR3 DNA reads as TGTGCCAGCAGCTTTTGGCAGACCGGGGAGCTGTTTTTT. Translation gives CASSFWQTGELFF.

V and J are TRBV23-1 and TRBJ1-6; possibly TRBD1 for D (6 bases). TRBV23-1 falls under the ORF class, with uncertain function. The CDR3 runs 14 residues. The V gene lost 2 bases and the J gene lost 9 bases, with 11 bases spanning the gap. The CDR3 DNA sequence: TGCGCCAGCAGTCAAAAACAGGGTGGTTCACCCCTCCACTTT. As protein: CASSQKQGGSPLHF.

For this clone: Other DNA sequences of this sample code for an identical CDR3. CDR3 nucleotides: TGTGCCAGCAGCGTAGCAGGGGACACTGAAGCTTTCTTT. Amino acids: CASSVAGDTEAFF. The V call is TRBV9, the J call TRBJ1-1, with D maybe TRBD1 (6 bases). The CDR3 totals 13 residues. V lost 0 bases to trimming and J lost 3 bases, with 6 bases between them. Germline assignment: CDR1 SGDLS and CDR2 YYNGEE. The full variable domain, rest sourced from reference TRBV9 and TRBJ1-1, is DSGVTQTPKHLITATGQRVTLRCSPRSGDLSVYWYQQSLDQGLQFLIQYYNGEERAKGNILERFSAQQFPDLHSELNLSSLELGDSALYFCASSVAGDTEAFFGQGTRLTVV.

The chain has TRBV12-5 and TRBJ2-3; D may be TRBD1 (5 bases). This CDR3 spans 17 amino acids. The ends were cut back, 2 bases at V and 0 bases at J, with 15 bases in the middle. Germline-derived CDR1 and CDR2 are LGHNT and FRNRAP. CDR3 coding DNA: TGTGCTAGTGGTTTGCCCACGGACAAGGAGAGCACAGATACGCAGTATTTT. Its translation: CASGLPTDKESTDTQYF.

The chain uses TRBV5-6 and TRBJ2-2; D ambiguous. The CDR3 runs to 16 residues. Trimming left V 4 bases short and J 1 base short, with 14 bases between. Germline CDR1 reads SGHDT; CDR2 reads YYEEEE. As DNA, the CDR3 is TGTGCCAGCAGCCCGCTAGGCTTCGGGAACACCGGGGAGCTGTTTTTT. This gives the protein CASSPLGFGNTGELFF. Full variable domain (outside the CDR3, taken from reference TRBV5-6 and TRBJ2-2): DAGVTQSPTHLIKTRGQQVTLRCSPKSGHDTVSWYQQALGQGPQFIFQYYEEEERQRGNFPDRFSGHQFPNYSSELNVNALLLGDSALYLCASSPLGFGNTGELFFGEGSRLTVL.

The gene calls are TRBV15 and TRBJ2-1, with TRBD1 matching 11 bases. CDR3 length: 17 residues. With 3 bases clipped from V and 6 bases from J, the junction kept 10 bases outside the gene matches. The germline V gene encodes CDR1 LNHNV and CDR2 YYDKDF (reference sequence). The CDR3 spells CATSSDDPGQGVNEQFF. CDR3 sequence (DNA): TGTGCCACCAGCAGTGACGACCCGGGACAGGGGGTCAATGAGCAGTTCTTC.

The rearrangement links TRBV9 to TRBJ2-1, with 8 bases matching TRBD1. Germline lookup yields CDR1 SGDLS and CDR2 YYNGEE. J was trimmed by 6 bases and V by 4 bases; bases with no gene match: 3. This CDR3 has 13 amino acids. CDR3 sequence (DNA): TGTGCCAGCAGCCCAGGACAGGGCAATGAGCAGTTCTTC. Translating it yields CASSPGQGNEQFF.

CDR3 residues: CAWNPGTNYGYTF. CDR3 coding DNA: TGTGCCTGGAACCCAGGCACAAACTATGGCTACACCTTC. This chain links TRBV30 with TRBJ1-2; D not certain. The CDR3 has 13 amino acids. V lost 4 bases, J lost 2 bases, and 11 bases lay in between. Germline CDR1 GTSNPN, CDR2 SVGIG (reference sequence).

V is TRBV30 and J is TRBJ2-5; 10 bases are shared with TRBD1. Germline V lookup: CDR1 GTSNPN, CDR2 SVGIG (reference sequence). This CDR3 has 17 residues. V gave up 1 base and J gave up 5 bases; unmatched junction bases: 13. The CDR3 loop is CAWSDTPDRGWRETQYF. The CDR3 nucleotides are TGTGCCTGGAGTGATACCCCGGACAGGGGGTGGCGGGAGACCCAGTACTTC.

The chain recombines TRBV5-1 with TRBJ1-4; a possible D gene is TRBD1 (5 bases). CDR3 length: 16 amino acids. The germline gives CDR1 SGHRS, CDR2 YFSETQ. The germline V and J ends were trimmed by 4 bases and 5 bases, with 18 bases remaining between them. The CDR3 loop reads CASSPTGGVTNEKLFF. Here the CDR3 DNA reads TGCGCCAGCAGCCCGACCGGGGGGGTAACGAATGAAAAACTGTTTTTT.

J is TRBJ1-2 and V is TRBV6-4; D is unresolved. Looked up from germline, CDR1 is MRHNA and CDR2 is SNTAGT. The CDR3 extends over 9 amino acids. Trimming took off 7 bases at V and 8 bases at J, with 5 bases between the two ends. The CDR3 is CASMGGYTF. Written as DNA, the CDR3 is TGTGCCAGCATGGGCGGCTACACCTTC.

This clone was recorded once. This sequence joins TRBV5-6 and TRBJ2-1; TRBD1 matches at 8 bases. With V trimmed by 7 bases and J by 0 bases, 9 bases remained unmatched. The CDR3 is 16 residues long. Looked up from germline, CDR1 is SGHDT and CDR2 is YYEEEE. The CDR3 region is CASLPPQGASYNEQFF. Here the CDR3 DNA reads TGTGCCAGCCTCCCACCCCAGGGGGCCTCCTACAATGAGCAGTTCTTC.

About this clone: Germline and junction disagree at one end, which may indicate a read error. The CDR3 DNA follows: TGTGCCAGCAGCTTCGGGACAGGGGGCTACGAGCAGCACTTC. Its translation is CASSFGTGGYEQHF. This chain joins TRBV5-8 and TRBJ2-7, with 12 positions matching TRBD1. Germline V gene lookup returns CDR1 SGHTS and CDR2 YDEGEE. The CDR3 runs 14 residues.

In its sample, this clone was seen a few times. The rearrangement joins TRBV19 to TRBJ1-5; perhaps TRBD1 as D (5 bases). The CDR3 is made up of 14 amino acids. Trimming cost V 4 bases and J 2 bases, with 9 bases left between them. In germline, CDR1 is LNHDA, CDR2 SQIVND (reference sequence). The chain's CDR3 is CASSNTGGNQPQHF. The CDR3 DNA follows: TGTGCCAGTAGTAACACAGGAGGCAATCAGCCCCAGCATTTT.

This clone was seen only once. V gene TRBV29-1 combines with J gene TRBJ1-5; no clear D. The CDR3 is made up of 13 amino acids. CDR1 and CDR2 (germline): SQVTM, ANQGSEA. V lost 0 bases to trimming and J lost 9 bases, with 12 bases between them. The CDR3 DNA follows: TGCAGCGTTGAAGAACTCGAGGGCCTGCCCCAGCATTTT. Its protein is CSVEELEGLPQHF.

The chain recombines TRBV6-1 with TRBJ1-1; 8 bases line up with TRBD1. Looked up from germline, CDR1 is MNHNS and CDR2 is SASEGT. V trimming: 7 bases; J trimming: 5 bases; junction bases outside the gene matches: 9. This CDR3 comprises 14 residues. CDR3 loop: CASTVRGLQTEAFF. As DNA, the CDR3 is TGTGCCAGCACTGTCAGGGGGCTTCAAACTGAAGCTTTCTTT.